What follows is one T cell receptor (beta chain) and its context. The antigen remains unidentified. The assay was immunoSEQ multiplex PCR, and TCRdb's table has in-frame clones only and misses some. The table records more than 100,000 clones, 85% to 95% of them present only once. This entry belongs to a study of T cell responses to AZD1222 COVID-19 vaccine. Overall study context: Both about-4-week and about-12-week second-dose recipients were combined.

Overall study results and limits: All repertoire sampling was performed exclusively after the peak T cell response. Mostly white British, mostly female donors; authors suggested clonal diversity may be underestimated. Increases in Spike-specific TCR breadth and depth were seen after two AZD1222 doses.

Germline V CDR1 and CDR2: LNHNV, YYDKDF (reference sequence). The CDR3 is made up of 16 amino acids. V was clipped by 3 bases and J by 2 bases; unmatched bases: 6. Sequencing used peripheral blood, obtained on day 0 of AZD1222 vaccination. The rearrangement uses TRBV15 and TRBJ2-7; 11 nucleotides align to TRBD2. The sequence came from an adult in good health. The CDR3 loop is CATSRSATSGTYEQYF. The CDR3 DNA reads as TGTGCCACCAGCAGGAGTGCGACTAGCGGGACCTACGAGCAGTACTTC. The whole variable domain, remainder taken from reference TRBV15 and TRBJ2-7, is DAMVIQNPRYQVTQFGKPVTLSCSQTLNHNVMYWYQQKSSQAPKLLFHYYDKDFNNEADTPDNFQSRRPNTSFCFLDIRSPGLGDTAMYLCATSRSATSGTYEQYFGPGTRLTVT.